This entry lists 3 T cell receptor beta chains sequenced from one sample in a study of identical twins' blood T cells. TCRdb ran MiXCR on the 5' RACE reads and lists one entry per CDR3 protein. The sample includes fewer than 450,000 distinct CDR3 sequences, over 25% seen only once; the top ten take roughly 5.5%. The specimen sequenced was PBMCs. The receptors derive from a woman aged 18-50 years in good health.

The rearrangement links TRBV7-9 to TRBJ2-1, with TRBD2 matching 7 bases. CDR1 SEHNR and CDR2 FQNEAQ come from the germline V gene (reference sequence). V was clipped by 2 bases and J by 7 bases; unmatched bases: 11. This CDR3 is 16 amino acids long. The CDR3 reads CASSLLSGNGENEQFF. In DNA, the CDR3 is TGTGCCAGCAGCTTACTAAGCGGGAACGGGGAGAATGAGCAGTTCTTC.

The CDR3 protein is CSVASALRNSYNEQFF. In DNA form, the CDR3 reads TGCAGCGTTGCGAGCGCCCTCAGGAACTCCTACAATGAGCAGTTCTTC. The rearrangement links TRBV29-1 to TRBJ2-1; D unclear. The CDR3 sequence is 16 residues long. Germline CDR1 SQVTM, CDR2 ANQGSEA. Trimming pared 4 bases from V and 0 bases from J, leaving 16 bases between.

The CDR3 DNA is TGCGCCAGCAGCCCGGGACAGGGGATATCTAACTATGGCTACACCTTC. Translated, it gives CASSPGQGISNYGYTF. This sequence joins TRBV5-1 and TRBJ1-2; TRBD1 agrees at 10 bases. Germline V gives CDR1 SGHRS, CDR2 YFSETQ. This CDR3 spans 16 amino acids. Trimming cost V 4 bases and J 0 bases; bases outside gene matches: 6.